This is a list of T cell receptor beta chains from one sample in a study of T-cell memory formation after mild COVID-19. TCRdb reanalysed the 5' RACE reads using MiXCR and keeps one entry per CDR3 protein. The table includes 300,000 to 400,000 distinct CDR3 sequences, 15% to 20% detected once. What was sequenced was PBMCs or a T cell subset sorted from them (not recorded which). These receptors all come from a man aged 18-30 years who had mild COVID-19 (a few samples of this study predate the infection). Cell type and time point are not known. Both conserved end residues are part of each CDR3. D genes are given only for firm matches. Clone size, where shown, is once, few, many, or a class for clones that have expanded.

CDR3	DNA	D	V	J	size
CATQLRTDSEAFF	TGTGCCACCCAGCTAAGGACGGACTCTGAAGCTTTCTTT	-	TRBV2	TRBJ1-1	-
CASGPHKINYGYTF	TGTGCCAGCGGGCCACACAAGATTAACTATGGCTACACCTTC	-	TRBV12-3/TRBV12-4	TRBJ1-2	-
CASAAGTGDTGELFF	TGTGCCAGCGCAGCCGGGACAGGGGACACCGGGGAGCTGTTTTTT	TRBD1	TRBV25-1	TRBJ2-2	many
CASSAHSERGAYNEQFF	TGTGCCAGCAGCGCACACTCTGAGCGGGGGGCCTACAATGAGCAGTTCTTC	TRBD2	TRBV7-3	TRBJ2-1	many
CASGGIDEQYF	TGTGCCAGCGGGGGGATCGACGAGCAGTACTTC	-	TRBV12-3/TRBV12-4	TRBJ2-7	-
CASRLAMVDGRDF	TGTGCAAGTCGCTTAGCGATGGTCGACGGGCGGGACTTC	-	TRBV12-2	TRBJ2-4	-
CASSQVFRGNQPQHF	TGCGCCAGCAGCCAAGTCTTCAGGGGTAATCAGCCCCAGCATTTT	-	TRBV4-3	TRBJ1-5	-
CASSFFSSGAADTQYF	TGTGCCAGCAGCTTTTTCTCTAGCGGGGCCGCAGATACGCAGTATTTT	TRBD2	TRBV7-9	TRBJ2-3	many
CASRMDTIRGYTF	TGTGCCAGCAGGATGGACACCATACGGGGCTACACCTTC	-	TRBV12-3/TRBV12-4	TRBJ1-2	-
CASVTAGGAVDEQFF	TGTGCCAGCGTAACGGCAGGGGGGGCCGTAGATGAGCAGTTCTTC	-	TRBV4-2	TRBJ2-1	few
CASSLAGGHGNTIYF	TGCGCCAGCAGCTTGGCCGGAGGGCATGGAAACACCATATATTTT	-	TRBV5-1	TRBJ1-3	-
CASSPLDRGETQYF	TGTGCCAGCAGCCCGCTGGACCGAGGCGAGACCCAGTACTTC	-	TRBV3-1	TRBJ2-5	-
CASSLGVEFWPQHF	TGTGCCAGCAGTTTGGGGGTAGAGTTTTGGCCCCAGCATTTT	-	TRBV12-3/TRBV12-4	TRBJ1-5	many
CSARFDRNQPQHF	TGCAGTGCTAGGTTTGACCGAAATCAGCCCCAGCATTTT	-	TRBV20-1	TRBJ1-5	-
CASTDRTGRVTQYF	TGTGCCAGCACCGATCGGACAGGGAGGGTGACCCAGTACTTC	-	TRBV7-9	TRBJ2-5	few
CSAGPGGSFRPQHF	TGCAGTGCGGGACCGGGAGGCTCGTTTCGGCCCCAGCATTTT	-	TRBV20-1	TRBJ1-5	-
CASWDRSNTGELFF	TGTGCCAGCTGGGACAGGAGTAACACCGGGGAGCTGTTTTTT	TRBD1	TRBV28	TRBJ2-2	few
CASSYSPGRAEKLFF	TGTGCCAGCAGTTACTCCCCAGGGAGGGCTGAAAAACTGTTTTTT	-	TRBV6-5	TRBJ1-4	-
CASSLVPPGHTLPAADTQYF	TGTGCCAGCAGCTTAGTACCGCCGGGACACACTTTACCAGCGGCAGATACGCAGTATTTT	-	TRBV7-9	TRBJ2-3	many
CASSLPGNEQFF	TGTGCCAGCAGCTTACCGGGGAATGAGCAGTTCTTC	-	TRBV13	TRBJ2-1	few
CASSFPTAMNTEAFF	TGTGCCAGCAGCTTCCCGACAGCAATGAACACTGAAGCTTTCTTT	-	TRBV7-2	TRBJ1-1	-
CASSLGQVMSQPQHF	TGTGCCAGCAGTTTAGGACAGGTCATGAGTCAGCCCCAGCATTTT	-	TRBV12-3/TRBV12-4	TRBJ1-5	few
CASSQDDSEGGYPGNTIYF	TGTGCCAGCAGCCAAGACGATTCGGAAGGGGGCTATCCTGGAAACACCATATATTTT	TRBD1	TRBV3-1	TRBJ1-3	few
CSVWSPSGNSYNEQFF	TGCAGTGTTTGGAGCCCTAGCGGCAACTCCTACAATGAGCAGTTCTTC	TRBD2	TRBV20-1	TRBJ2-1	few
CASSELGTGSGNTIYF	TGTGCCAGCAGTGAACTAGGGACAGGGTCTGGAAACACCATATATTTT	TRBD1	TRBV2	TRBJ1-3	few
CASSPTPLSGLLGDTQYF	TGTGCCAGCAGTCCCACCCCTCTAAGCGGGCTCCTCGGAGATACGCAGTATTTT	-	TRBV28	TRBJ2-3	-
CASSQVGYNQPQHF	TGTGCCAGCAGCCAAGTCGGGTACAATCAGCCCCAGCATTTT	-	TRBV3-1	TRBJ1-5	-
CATRLAALSYEQYF	TGTGCCACCCGCTTAGCGGCGCTATCCTACGAGCAGTACTTC	-	TRBV7-2	TRBJ2-7	-
CASSLVQTGLNEQFF	TGTGCCAGCAGCTTGGTCCAGACGGGGTTGAATGAGCAGTTCTTC	-	TRBV11-3	TRBJ2-1	-
CASSQEAALGAQETQYF	TGTGCCAGCAGCCAAGAGGCTGCGCTAGGGGCTCAAGAGACCCAGTACTTC	-	TRBV4-2	TRBJ2-5	-
CSVVVWENTGELFF	TGCAGCGTTGTTGTATGGGAGAACACCGGGGAGCTGTTTTTT	-	TRBV29-1	TRBJ2-2	-
CASSQEGQAGGQIQETQYF	TGTGCCAGCAGCCAAGAAGGCCAAGCGGGGGGGCAAATTCAAGAGACCCAGTACTTC	TRBD2	TRBV14	TRBJ2-5	few
CASSLEVEEGGNTIYF	TGTGCCAGCAGCTTAGAGGTGGAGGAAGGTGGAAACACCATATATTTT	-	TRBV7-6	TRBJ1-3	-
CAWSPLGTGELFF	TGTGCCTGGAGTCCCTTGGGCACCGGGGAGCTGTTTTTT	-	TRBV30	TRBJ2-2	-
CASSPSEGTRNTGELFF	TGTGCCAGCAGCCCAAGCGAGGGGACAAGGAACACCGGGGAGCTGTTTTTT	-	TRBV11-3	TRBJ2-2	-
CASSRQGADTEAFF	TGTGCCAGCAGCAGACAGGGGGCGGACACTGAAGCTTTCTTT	TRBD1	TRBV7-2	TRBJ1-1	many
CASSLALAGWGYNEQFF	TGTGCCAGCAGCTTAGCACTAGCGGGGTGGGGCTACAATGAGCAGTTCTTC	TRBD2	TRBV7-2	TRBJ2-1	-
CASSIHTRGNIQYF	TGTGCCAGCAGCATTCATACAAGGGGGAACATTCAGTACTTC	-	TRBV7-2	TRBJ2-4	-
CSASRGEVEKLFF	TGCAGTGCTAGTCGGGGGGAGGTCGAAAAACTGTTTTTT	-	TRBV20-1	TRBJ1-4	-
CASSSGATRTYNEQFF	TGTGCCAGCAGCTCGGGGGCGACTCGGACCTACAATGAGCAGTTCTTC	-	TRBV7-9	TRBJ2-1	-
CASSLEVGEAFF	TGTGCCAGCAGCTTAGAAGTGGGAGAAGCTTTCTTT	-	TRBV7-9	TRBJ1-1	few
CASKERIETQYF	TGTGCCAGCAAAGAGCGGATAGAGACCCAGTACTTC	-	TRBV2	TRBJ2-5	-
CASSSGQGSNTEAFF	TGCGCCAGCAGCTCCGGACAGGGGTCGAACACTGAAGCTTTCTTT	TRBD1	TRBV5-1	TRBJ1-1	-
CASSQDRFETQYF	TGCGCCAGCAGCCAAGACAGGTTTGAGACCCAGTACTTC	-	TRBV4-1	TRBJ2-5	few
CATSRDPAGDPYTQYF	TGTGCCACCAGCAGAGATCCAGCGGGGGACCCCTATACGCAGTATTTT	TRBD2	TRBV15	TRBJ2-3	-
CASSSTGGRMNTEAFF	TGTGCCAGCAGCTCAACAGGGGGCCGGATGAACACTGAAGCTTTCTTT	TRBD1	TRBV7-9	TRBJ1-1	-
CASSLIPGQGNSPLHF	TGTGCCAGCAGCTTAATTCCGGGACAGGGCAATTCACCCCTCCACTTT	TRBD1	TRBV11-2	TRBJ1-6	few
CASSARDVETQYF	TGTGCCAGCAGCGCCCGGGACGTTGAGACCCAGTACTTC	-	TRBV9	TRBJ2-5	few
CSAYRLRVSDTQYF	TGCAGTGCTTATCGACTCCGAGTATCAGATACGCAGTATTTT	-	TRBV20-1	TRBJ2-3	few
CASSLVAGRGQETQYF	TGTGCCAGCAGCTTAGTGGCAGGGAGGGGTCAAGAGACCCAGTACTTC	TRBD2	TRBV7-2	TRBJ2-5	many
CASSYAGPGRGLFF	TGTGCCAGCAGTTACGCGGGACCGGGAAGGGGACTGTTTTTT	-	TRBV6-5	TRBJ1-4	many
CASTAAGRADTQYF	TGCGCCAGCACCGCAGCTGGGAGGGCAGATACGCAGTATTTT	TRBD2	TRBV5-1	TRBJ2-3	few
CASSQGADLGNEQFF	TGCGCCAGCAGCCAAGGGGCCGATCTCGGGAATGAGCAGTTCTTC	-	TRBV4-1	TRBJ2-1	few